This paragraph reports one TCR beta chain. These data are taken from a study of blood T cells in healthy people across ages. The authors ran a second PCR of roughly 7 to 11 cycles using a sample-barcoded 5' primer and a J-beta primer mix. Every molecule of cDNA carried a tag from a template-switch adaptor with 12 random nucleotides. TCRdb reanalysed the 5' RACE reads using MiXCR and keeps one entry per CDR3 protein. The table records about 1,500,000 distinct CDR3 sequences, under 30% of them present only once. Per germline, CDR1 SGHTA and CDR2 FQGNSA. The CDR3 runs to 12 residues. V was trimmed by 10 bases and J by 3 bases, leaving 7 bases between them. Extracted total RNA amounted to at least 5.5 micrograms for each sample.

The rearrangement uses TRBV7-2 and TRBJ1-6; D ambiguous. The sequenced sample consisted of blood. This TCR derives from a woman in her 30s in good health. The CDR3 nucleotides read TGTGCCACCCGGAACTATAATTCACCCCTCCACTTT. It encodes CATRNYNSPLHF. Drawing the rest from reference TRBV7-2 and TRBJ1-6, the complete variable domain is GAGVSQSPSNKVTEKGKDVELRCDPISGHTALYWYRQSLGQGLEFLIYFQGNSAPDKSGLPSDRFSAERTGGSVSTLTIQRTQQEDSAVYLCATRNYNSPLHFGNGTRLTVT.